The 9 T cell receptor beta chains below all came from one sample that was sequenced in a study of shared clonotypes between healthy human individuals. Naivety among CD8 cells was defined by CD45RO negativity and positive CCR7 selection, thereby excluding terminally differentiated effector memory CD45RA+ cells. Libraries were prepared by immunoSEQ multiplex PCR; TCRdb keeps only in-frame clonotypes and omits some of them. This sample has millions of clones, with about 94% found just once. Sequenced material: naive CD8+ T cells sorted from blood. These receptors all stem from a man younger than 35 in good health.

The chain has TRBV10-3 and TRBJ2-7; 7 positions match TRBD1. Trimming at V came to 8 bases and at J to 3 bases, leaving 10 bases not matched to a gene. The CDR3 runs 14 residues. Per germline, CDR1 ENHRY and CDR2 SYGVKD. Written as DNA, the CDR3 is TGTGCCATCGGGAACCGGGACAGTTACTACGAGCAGTACTTC. This codes for CAIGNRDSYYEQYF.

V is TRBV4-1 and J is TRBJ1-1; no clear D. V dropped 0 bases and J dropped 1 base, with 15 bases sitting between them. Germline V gene data show CDR1 as MGHRA and CDR2 as YSYEKL. The CDR3 extends over 17 amino acids. This CDR3 is CASSQEMSRIGNTEAFF. CDR3 sequence (DNA): TGCGCCAGCAGCCAAGAGATGTCCCGAATCGGGAACACTGAAGCTTTCTTT.

This chain links TRBV4-1 with TRBJ2-3, with unresolved D. V shed 4 bases and J shed 6 bases, with 8 bases lying between them. The CDR3 has 12 residues. CDR1 is MGHRA and CDR2 is YSYEKL in the germline V gene. The CDR3 DNA follows: TGCGCCAGCAGCCGTCAGTCGGATACGCAGTATTTT. It yields the protein CASSRQSDTQYF.

This chain connects TRBV25-1 to TRBJ2-5; D perhaps matches TRBD1 (6 bases). With 3 bases removed from V and 2 bases from J, the gap between germline ends came to 19 bases. From germline, CDR1 is MGHDK and CDR2 SYGVNS. The CDR3 extends over 17 amino acids. The CDR3 loop is CASSDPTGNIAQETQYF. CDR3 DNA: TGTGCCAGCAGTGACCCGACAGGAAATATCGCGCAAGAGACCCAGTACTTC.

The chain carries TRBV13 and TRBJ2-3, with 14 nucleotides matching TRBD2. The CDR3 is made up of 20 amino acids. The junction had 14 bases not matched to a gene; V was cut back by 4 bases and J by 2 bases. The germline V gene encodes CDR1 PRHDT and CDR2 FYEKMQ (reference sequence). The CDR3 here is CASSSRLAGGWGGTTDTQYF. CDR3 DNA: TGTGCCAGCAGCTCCCGACTAGCGGGAGGGTGGGGAGGAACCACAGATACGCAGTATTTT.

The gene calls are TRBV4-1 and TRBJ2-7; no definite D call. V lost 0 bases and J lost 7, with 19 bases in between. There are 16 residues in the CDR3. Germline-derived CDR1 and CDR2 are MGHRA and YSYEKL. CDR3 DNA: TGCGCCAGCAGCCAAGATCCCAAGGTCCCCCCATTGGAGCAGTACTTC. The encoded protein is CASSQDPKVPPLEQYF.

This clone was seen a few times. Additional DNA sequences in this sample encode the identical CDR3. The J gene is TRBJ2-7, the V gene TRBV4-3, with no clear D. Trimming removed 0 bases from V and 4 bases from J, with 7 bases in between. The CDR3 spans 13 residues. CDR1 is LGHNA and CDR2 is YSLEER in the germline V gene. The CDR3, as DNA: TGCGCCAGCAGCCAAGATTTGGGTTACGAGCAGTACTTC. Its translation: CASSQDLGYEQYF.

The V call is TRBV9, the J call TRBJ2-7; 14 bases map to TRBD2. Germline values: CDR1 SGDLS, CDR2 YYNGEE. CDR3 length: 16 amino acids. With V trimmed by 7 bases and J by 0 bases, 6 bases remained unmatched. The chain's CDR3 is CASGHGTSGSSYEQYF. The DNA of the CDR3 is TGTGCCAGCGGCCATGGGACTAGCGGGAGCTCCTACGAGCAGTACTTC.

This chain connects TRBV4-1 to TRBJ2-7; 7 bases are a match to TRBD2. The CDR3 runs 14 residues. J was trimmed by 3 bases and V by 2 bases; bases with no gene match: 4. Germline CDR1 reads MGHRA; CDR2 reads YSYEKL. CDR3 sequence: CASSQLVAGYEQYF. The DNA of the CDR3 is TGCGCCAGCAGCCAACTGGTAGCGGGCTACGAGCAGTACTTC.